A selection of T cell receptor beta chains follows, all from one sample in a study of blood T cells in healthy people across ages. From the 5' RACE reads, TCRdb called clonotypes with MiXCR, one entry per CDR3 protein. The table includes 910,000 or so distinct CDR3 sequences, roughly half detected once. The sample consisted of blood. These receptors were obtained from a woman aged 60-70 years in good health. The CDR3 runs from the conserved cysteine through the conserved F or W. D genes are given only for firm matches. Some rows have no size entry. The others give once, few or many, or a class for an expanded clone.

>TRBV15|.|.|TRBJ2-5
CATSRGGEQETQYF
TGTGCCACCAGCAGAGGGGGAGAGCAAGAGACCCAGTACTTC
>TRBV29-1|few|.|TRBJ2-7
CSAFRAEGTEQYF
TGCAGCGCCTTCCGGGCCGAGGGGACCGAGCAGTACTTC
>TRBV4-1|.|TRBD1|TRBJ2-7
CASSNQGQGGYEQYF
TGCGCCAGCAGCAACCAGGGACAGGGGGGCTACGAGCAGTACTTC
>TRBV12-3/TRBV12-4|.|.|TRBJ1-1
CASRYGGPNTEAFF
TGTGCCAGCAGGTATGGAGGGCCTAACACTGAAGCTTTCTTT
>TRBV20-1|few|.|TRBJ2-7
CSANRPTGYEQYF
TGCAGTGCTAACCGTCCGACGGGCTACGAGCAGTACTTC
>TRBV12-3/TRBV12-4|.|.|TRBJ2-2
CASSWVGQGVGELFF
TGTGCCAGCAGCTGGGTAGGCCAGGGAGTCGGGGAGCTGTTTTTT
>TRBV11-3|.|.|TRBJ2-1
CASSFLRGPEQFF
TGTGCCAGCAGCTTCCTAAGGGGACCTGAGCAGTTCTTC
>TRBV5-1|.|TRBD1|TRBJ2-7
CASSLAQGVSYEQYF
TGCGCCAGCAGCTTGGCACAGGGGGTATCCTACGAGCAGTACTTC
>TRBV27|.|TRBD2|TRBJ2-5
CASSASPSGRAETQYF
TGTGCCAGCAGTGCCTCCCCTAGCGGGAGGGCTGAGACCCAGTACTTC
>TRBV29-1|.|.|TRBJ1-2
CSVEEGEGYTF
TGCAGCGTTGAAGAAGGGGAAGGCTACACCTTC
>TRBV21-1|.|.|TRBJ2-2
CASSKVEVLAGGTGELFF
TGTGCCAGCAGCAAAGTTGAGGTCCTAGCGGGAGGAACCGGGGAGCTGTTTTTT
>TRBV28|.|.|TRBJ2-5
CASSLFAPTRPRQETQYF
TGTGCCAGCAGTTTATTCGCCCCTACTAGGCCCCGCCAAGAGACCCAGTACTTC
>TRBV2|.|.|TRBJ2-4
CASLNLAKNIQYF
TGTGCCAGCCTTAACCTAGCTAAAAACATTCAGTACTTC
>TRBV7-2|once|.|TRBJ2-1
CASSSGLPFGNEQFF
TGTGCCAGCAGCTCGGGACTCCCTTTTGGCAATGAGCAGTTCTTC
>TRBV7-9|.|TRBD2|TRBJ2-7
CASSSAAGLTYEQYF
TGTGCCAGCAGCTCGGCTGCGGGACTAACCTACGAGCAGTACTTC
>TRBV15|few|.|TRBJ1-6
CATSRAGPSPLHF
TGTGCCACCAGCAGAGCCGGGCCATCACCCCTCCACTTT
>TRBV28|few|.|TRBJ2-3
CASNTLNTDTQYF
TGTGCCAGCAACACCTTGAACACAGATACGCAGTATTTT
>TRBV20-1|.|.|TRBJ2-5
CSASFRQETQYF
TGCAGTGCTAGTTTTCGGCAAGAGACCCAGTACTTC
>TRBV4-2|few|.|TRBJ2-7
CASSQEGTGYPSYEQYF
TGTGCCAGCAGCCAAGAAGGAACAGGGTACCCCTCCTACGAGCAGTACTTC
>TRBV11-2|.|TRBD1|TRBJ2-1
CASSPQPTYRGRWFF
TGTGCCAGCAGCCCCCAGCCAACTTACAGGGGGCGTTGGTTCTTC
>TRBV7-8|few|.|TRBJ2-5
CASSFIEETQYF
TGTGCCAGCAGCTTCATCGAGGAGACCCAGTACTTC
>TRBV7-2|.|.|TRBJ2-4
CASSLDPAGLAKNIQYF
TGTGCCAGCAGCTTAGACCCAGCGGGTCTAGCCAAAAACATTCAGTACTTC
>TRBV20-1|.|.|TRBJ2-5
CSAKQGLQTQYF
TGCAGTGCAAAACAGGGTTTGCAGACCCAGTACTTC
>TRBV6-2/TRBV6-3|.|.|TRBJ2-7
CASSYGPQVEQYF
TGTGCCAGCAGTTACGGACCCCAGGTCGAGCAGTACTTC
>TRBV5-5|.|.|TRBJ1-2
CACSWDPDYGYTF
TGTGCCTGCAGCTGGGACCCGGACTATGGCTACACCTTC
>TRBV20-1|.|.|TRBJ2-5
CNARGQVGTQYF
TGCAATGCTAGAGGACAAGTGGGGACCCAGTACTTC
>TRBV28|few|TRBD2|TRBJ2-7
CASSSLAGTFYNEQYF
TGTGCCAGCAGTTCCCTAGCGGGAACTTTCTACAATGAGCAGTACTTC
>TRBV5-5|.|.|TRBJ2-1
CASSLGTFGNEQFF
TGTGCCAGCAGCTTAGGGACATTTGGCAATGAGCAGTTCTTC
>TRBV5-6|.|TRBD2|TRBJ2-7
CASSTKIGTSAISYEQYF
TGTGCCAGCAGCACAAAAATAGGGACTAGCGCTATCTCCTACGAGCAGTACTTC
>TRBV11-1|few|.|TRBJ2-4
CASSPRWVAKNIQYF
TGTGCCAGCAGCCCCCGTTGGGTAGCCAAAAACATTCAGTACTTC
>TRBV3-1|.|.|TRBJ1-1
CASSQVSTEAFF
TGTGCCAGCAGCCAAGTTAGTACTGAAGCTTTCTTT
>TRBV5-1|few|.|TRBJ2-3
CASSLPGPVGDTQYF
TGCGCCAGCAGCCTCCCCGGCCCCGTCGGAGATACGCAGTATTTT
>TRBV7-9|few|.|TRBJ2-3
CASSLRYRDLSDTQYF
TGTGCCAGCAGCCTAAGATACAGGGATCTATCAGATACGCAGTATTTT
>TRBV4-2|.|TRBD2|TRBJ2-3
CASSQVPSGLADTQYF
TGTGCCAGCAGCCAAGTACCTAGCGGGCTAGCAGATACGCAGTATTTT
>TRBV7-2|once|.|TRBJ2-3
CASSKGGLQSDTRYF
TGTGCCAGCAGCAAGGGGGGACTACAGTCAGATACGCGGTATTTT
>TRBV2|once|TRBD1|TRBJ1-1
CASGGDSWTEAFF
TGTGCCAGCGGGGGGGACAGTTGGACTGAAGCTTTCTTT
>TRBV7-3|.|TRBD2|TRBJ2-1
CASSPHAGGGEQFF
TGTGCCAGCAGCCCCCATGCGGGAGGGGGTGAGCAGTTCTTC
>TRBV18|.|TRBD1|TRBJ1-5
CASSLDRAPYNQPQHF
TGTGCCAGCTCACTCGACAGGGCCCCCTACAATCAGCCCCAGCATTTT
>TRBV18|.|.|TRBJ2-6
CASSPQRAGGSSGANVLTF
TGTGCCAGCTCACCGCAAAGGGCTGGGGGGAGCTCTGGGGCCAACGTCCTGACTTTC
>TRBV12-3/TRBV12-4|.|.|TRBJ2-7
CASSFRQAAYEQYF
TGTGCCAGCAGTTTTAGACAGGCTGCCTACGAGCAGTACTTC
>TRBV9|.|TRBD1|TRBJ2-7
CASSDRQGFSYEQYF
TGTGCCAGCAGCGACCGACAGGGGTTTTCCTACGAGCAGTACTTC
>TRBV5-6|once|.|TRBJ2-7
CASSLGFGYEQYF
TGTGCCAGCAGCTTGGGTTTCGGCTACGAGCAGTACTTC
>TRBV9|.|.|TRBJ2-4
CASSTPGRRNEQYF
TGTGCCAGCAGCACCCCGGGTAGAAGGAATGAGCAGTACTTC
>TRBV20-1|.|.|TRBJ1-6
CSASVAGNSPLHF
TGCAGTGCTAGTGTGGCAGGGAATTCACCCCTCCACTTT
>TRBV7-6|few|.|TRBJ2-7
CASSLNRELYEQYF
TGTGCCAGCAGCCTCAACAGGGAGTTGTACGAGCAGTACTTC
>TRBV2|.|TRBD1|TRBJ2-5
CASSVDRGGAETQYF
TGTGCCAGCAGCGTAGACAGGGGGGGAGCGGAGACCCAGTACTTC
>TRBV20-1|.|.|TRBJ2-7
CSARTTYEQCF
TGCAGTGCTAGGACGACCTACGAGCAGTGCTTC
>TRBV2|.|.|TRBJ2-5
CASSDLSSYKQYF
TGTGCCAGCAGTGATTTGAGCTCCTACAAGCAGTACTTC
>TRBV4-1|.|.|TRBJ2-3
CASSQVLVDTQYF
TGCGCCAGCAGCCAAGTCCTAGTGGATACGCAGTATTTC
>TRBV14|.|TRBD2|TRBJ2-7
CASSSGLPYEQYF
TGTGCCAGCAGCTCGGGACTACCCTACGAACAGTACTTC
>TRBV27|few|.|TRBJ2-7
CASSSGLRLYEQYF
TGTGCCAGCAGTAGCGGATTGAGACTGTACGAGCAGTACTTC
>TRBV11-2|.|.|TRBJ2-1
CASEDHLASYNEQFF
TGTGCCAGCGAGGACCACCTTGCCTCCTACAATGAGCAGTTCTTC